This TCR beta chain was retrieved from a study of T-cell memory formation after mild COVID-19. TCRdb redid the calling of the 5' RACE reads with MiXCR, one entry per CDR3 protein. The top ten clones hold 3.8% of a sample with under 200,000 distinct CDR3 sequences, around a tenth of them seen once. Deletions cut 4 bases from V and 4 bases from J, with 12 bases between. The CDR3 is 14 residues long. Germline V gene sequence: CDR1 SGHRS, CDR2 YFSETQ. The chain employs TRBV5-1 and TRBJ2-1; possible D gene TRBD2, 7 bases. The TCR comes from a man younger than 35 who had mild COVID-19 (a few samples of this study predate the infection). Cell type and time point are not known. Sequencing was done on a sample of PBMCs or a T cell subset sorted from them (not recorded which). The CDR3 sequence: CASSGGGPYNEQFF. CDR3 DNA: TGCGCCAGCAGCGGGGGGGGGCCGTACAATGAGCAGTTCTTC.